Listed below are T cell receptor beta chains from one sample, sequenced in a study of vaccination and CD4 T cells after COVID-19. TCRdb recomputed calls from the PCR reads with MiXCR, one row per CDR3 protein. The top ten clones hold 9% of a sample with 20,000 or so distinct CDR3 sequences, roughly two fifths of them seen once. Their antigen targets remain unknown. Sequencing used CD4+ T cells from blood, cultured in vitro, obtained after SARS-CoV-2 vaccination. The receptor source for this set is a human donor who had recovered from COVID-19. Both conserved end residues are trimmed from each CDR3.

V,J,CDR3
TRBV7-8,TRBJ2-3,ASSPRDRGITDTQY
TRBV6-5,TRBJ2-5,ASSYEFQQQETQY
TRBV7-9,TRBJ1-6,ASSPQTGGNSPLH
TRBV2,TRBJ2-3,ASSWPGLDSTDTQY
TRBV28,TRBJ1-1,ASSISGTGVNTEAF
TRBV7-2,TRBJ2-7,ASSLNPGLAYEQY
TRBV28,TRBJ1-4,ASRKATNEKLF
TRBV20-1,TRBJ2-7,SARDRGSASYEQY
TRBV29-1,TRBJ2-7,SVENRGQTY
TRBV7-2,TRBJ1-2,ASSFSQGRGYT
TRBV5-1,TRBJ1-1,ASSLTRRNTEAF
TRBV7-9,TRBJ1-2,ASSADRGYGYT
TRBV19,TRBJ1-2,ASKPGSYGYT
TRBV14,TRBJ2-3,ASRGVLATDTQY